The 4 T cell receptor beta chains reported below all come from one sample, sequenced in a study of T cell changes during pregnancy in multiple sclerosis (dated by TCRdb to the late 2010s). Library preparation used the immunoSEQ multiplex PCR assay. The table was pulled from immuneACCESS by TCRdb, which kept in-frame rearrangements only. Such tables lose some clones; where checked, under half of the loss comes from unresolved V genes, and the rest has no known cause. The sample contains approximately 80,000 clones, 94% of them found a single time. 2% to 2.5% of the sample is in the top ten clones. The material was peripheral blood, obtained in the third trimester of pregnancy. Receptor source: a female donor with multiple sclerosis, enrolled in a pregnancy study.

The chain is built from TRBV5-4 and TRBJ1-4; weak D call: TRBD1 (5 bases). CDR3 length: 13 amino acids. Trimming removed 3 bases at V and 4 bases at J, with 7 bases between. Germline assignment: CDR1 SGHNT and CDR2 YYREEE (reference sequence). This CDR3 is CASSYDSNEKLFF. The CDR3 DNA reads as TGTGCCAGCAGCTACGACAGTAATGAAAAACTGTTTTTT.

V gene TRBV6-4 combines with J gene TRBJ1-1; D call uncertain. Germline values: CDR1 MRHNA, CDR2 SNTAGT. Trimming left V 5 bases short and J 1 base short, with 8 bases between. The CDR3 has 13 amino acids. In DNA form, the CDR3 reads TGTGCCAGCAGTCAAAGTAGGAACACTGAAGCTTTCTTT. Its translation: CASSQSRNTEAFF.

The chain carries TRBV11-2 and TRBJ1-2; D is possibly TRBD1 (6 bases). This CDR3 is built from 18 residues. Germline V gene lookup returns CDR1 SGHAT and CDR2 FQNNGV. Trimming cost V 4 bases and J 0 bases, with 21 bases left between them. CDR3 DNA sequence: TGTGCCAGCAGCTCGATATGGGGTAGGACAGAAACTAACTATGGCTACACCTTC. It is translated as CASSSIWGRTETNYGYTF.

This clone showed up just once. The chain recombines TRBV18 with TRBJ2-1; 8 bases fit TRBD1. The CDR3 has 13 residues. Per the germline V gene, CDR1 is KGHSH and CDR2 is LQKENI. After removal of 5 bases from V and 5 bases from J, the junction contained 2 bases not matched to a gene. CDR3 loop: CASSRDRNNEQFF. For the CDR3, the DNA is TGTGCCAGCTCAAGGGACAGGAACAATGAGCAGTTCTTC.